The rows below give T cell receptor beta chains drawn from one sample of a study of molecular identifiers for immune sequencing clone quantification. TCRdb re-called the PCR reads with MiXCR, one entry per CDR3 protein. The data show hundreds of thousands of distinct CDR3 sequences, just under 20% seen once. Sequenced input: naive CD8+ T cells from blood, with Jurkat cell RNA spiked in. These receptors were taken from a human donor in good health. Some libraries in this study had Jurkat cell RNA spiked in. The CDR3 runs from the conserved cysteine through the conserved F or W. The order of the fields is V gene, J gene, clone size, D gene, CDR3 protein, CDR3 DNA. D genes are given only for firm matches. Size is stated for part of the rows, as once, few or many counts, or as a class when the clone is expanded.

TRBV20-1,TRBJ2-1,NA,TRBD2,CSASRGTSGRIGYNEQFF,TGCAGTGCTTCCCGAGGGACTAGCGGGAGAATCGGATACAATGAGCAGTTCTTC
TRBV19,TRBJ1-6,NA,NA,CASSPGGRSYNSPLHF,TGTGCCAGTAGCCCCGGGGGTCGCTCCTATAATTCACCCCTCCACTTT
TRBV4-1,TRBJ2-7,many,TRBD2,CASSQVRGAYEQYF,TGCGCCAGCAGCCAGGTACGGGGGGCCTACGAGCAGTACTTC
TRBV6-6,TRBJ2-7,many,NA,CASIIDPSLAEQYF,TGTGCCAGCATCATCGACCCGTCGCTGGCCGAGCAGTACTTC
TRBV7-3,TRBJ2-3,NA,TRBD2,CASSLGGLATDTQYF,TGTGCCAGCAGCTTAGGGGGACTAGCAACAGATACGCAGTATTTT
TRBV6-2/TRBV6-3,TRBJ1-2,many,NA,CASSYDATANYGYTF,TGTGCCAGCAGTTACGACGCGACAGCTAACTATGGCTACACCTTC
TRBV30,TRBJ2-1,NA,TRBD2,CAWSVGSGGANYNEQFF,TGTGCCTGGAGTGTAGGTAGCGGGGGGGCAAATTACAATGAGCAGTTCTTC
TRBV20-1,TRBJ2-7,many,NA,CSAREGVGYEQYF,TGCAGTGCTAGAGAGGGGGTAGGCTACGAGCAGTACTTC
TRBV7-3,TRBJ2-3,many,NA,CASSITGGPTDTQYF,TGTGCCAGCAGTATTACTGGGGGGCCCACAGATACGCAGTATTTT
TRBV9,TRBJ2-7,many,NA,CASSAGRGEQYF,TGTGCCAGCAGCGCGGGGCGAGGCGAGCAGTACTTC
TRBV7-9,TRBJ1-1,NA,NA,CASSLGLSPGGAFF,TGTGCCAGCAGCCTCGGTCTCTCCCCTGGGGGAGCTTTCTTT
TRBV7-9,TRBJ1-1,many,NA,CASSLFVGVSPEAFF,TGTGCCAGCAGCTTATTTGTCGGAGTCTCACCTGAAGCTTTCTTT
TRBV5-5,TRBJ2-6,many,NA,CASSLVATDFSGANVLTF,TGTGCCAGCAGCTTGGTAGCGACAGATTTCTCTGGGGCCAACGTCCTGACTTTC
TRBV11-2,TRBJ2-4,many,TRBD2,CASSLGSGGGKGKNIQYF,TGTGCCAGCAGCTTAGGATCGGGGGGAGGGAAGGGCAAAAACATTCAGTACTTC
TRBV3-1,TRBJ2-1,NA,NA,CASSQDVGPYNEQFF,TGTGCCAGCAGCCAAGATGTCGGGCCCTACAATGAGCAGTTCTTC
TRBV4-1,TRBJ2-1,many,NA,CASSQGPLRDGNNEQFF,TGCGCCAGCAGCCAAGGCCCTCTCCGGGACGGAAACAATGAGCAGTTCTTC
TRBV28,TRBJ2-7,many,NA,CASSSPVGLSYEQYF,TGTGCCAGCAGCTCACCGGTAGGCCTATCCTACGAGCAGTACTTC
TRBV5-1,TRBJ1-2,few,TRBD1,CASRAGTGMNYGYTF,TGCGCCAGCCGCGCTGGGACAGGGATGAACTATGGCTACACCTTC
TRBV20-1,TRBJ1-1,many,NA,CSARLGGKTEAFF,TGCAGTGCTAGATTGGGAGGTAAGACTGAAGCTTTCTTT
TRBV6-5,TRBJ1-6,NA,NA,CASTKAAYNSPLHF,TGTGCCAGCACGAAGGCGGCTTATAATTCACCCCTCCACTTT
TRBV5-3,TRBJ2-7,NA,TRBD1,CASSLEDRGSPYEQYF,TGTGCCAGCAGCTTGGAAGACAGGGGGAGTCCCTACGAGCAGTACTTC
TRBV27,TRBJ2-7,NA,TRBD2,CASSLLAGAPEQYF,TGTGCCAGCAGTTTGCTAGCGGGAGCCCCGGAGCAGTACTTC
TRBV29-1,TRBJ1-2,NA,NA,CSVEATTRGDAYGYTF,TGCAGCGTTGAAGCCACCACTCGGGGGGACGCCTATGGCTACACCTTC
TRBV30,TRBJ2-2,many,TRBD1,CASTGVSGELFF,TGTGCCTCCACAGGGGTATCCGGGGAGCTGTTTTTT
TRBV6-2/TRBV6-3,TRBJ2-1,many,NA,CASSYPGNEQFF,TGTGCCAGCAGTTACCCGGGCAATGAGCAGTTCTTC
TRBV7-9,TRBJ2-5,many,TRBD2,CASSLETSNRMTQYF,TGTGCCAGCAGCTTAGAGACTAGCAACCGTATGACCCAGTACTTC
TRBV23-1,TRBJ1-2,NA,NA,CASSQMRSNGYTF,TGCGCCAGCAGTCAAATGAGGAGCAATGGCTACACCTTC
TRBV30,TRBJ2-5,many,NA,CAWQTGDMQETQYF,TGTGCCTGGCAAACCGGGGATATGCAAGAGACCCAGTACTTC
TRBV12-3/TRBV12-4,TRBJ2-5,many,NA,CASSRPPKETQYF,TGTGCCAGCAGCCGCCCCCCCAAAGAGACCCAGTACTTC
TRBV29-1,TRBJ1-1,many,TRBD1,CSVVTGDRTEAFF,TGCAGCGTGGTTACAGGGGATCGGACTGAAGCTTTCTTT